Following are 2 T cell receptor beta chains from one sample sequenced in a study of blood T cell repertoires in COVID-19. The protocol was immunoSEQ multiplex PCR, while the TCRdb copy is restricted to in-frame clones and leaves out a portion. Among around 150,000 clones listed, 70% to 90% were seen once. The sample consisted of peripheral blood. Every receptor here comes from a human donor in a cohort sampled during active COVID-19.

The chain recombines TRBV6-6 with TRBJ2-7, with a possible D match to TRBD1 (6 bases). CDR1 and CDR2 from the germline V gene are MNHNY and SVGAGI (reference sequence). The V end lost 6 bases, the J end lost 5 bases, and 17 bases lay between the germline ends. The CDR3 loop spans 14 amino acids. CDR3 sequence: CASSQHRVFNEQYF. The CDR3, as DNA: TGTGCCAGCAGCCAGCACAGGGTGTTCAACGAGCAGTACTTC.

The J gene is TRBJ2-1, the V gene TRBV27; maybe TRBD2 (6 bases). Deletions cut 3 bases from V and 5 bases from J, with 14 bases between. This CDR3 has 15 amino acids. CDR1 and CDR2 (germline): MNHEY, SMNVEV (reference sequence). CDR3 DNA sequence: TGTGCCAGCAGTTTCGGGACTCCCTACCACAATGAGCAGTTCTTC. Translation: CASSFGTPYHNEQFF.